This T cell receptor beta chain was identified during a study of blood T cell repertoires in COVID-19 (dated by TCRdb to 2019 to 2021). Looking at the study overall: The collaborator samples originated in the United States, Italy and Spain and spanned the acute and convalescent phases of COVID-19. The repertoires were released in a freely available public database intended as a resource for research on the immune response to SARS-CoV-2. Sample metadata almost always included a de-identified subject ID, COVID-19 status, age in years and sex. The prospective study material was composed of cDNA or gDNA derived from T cells, B-cell-depleted T cells, or PBMCs. The dataset comprised deeply sampled blood TCRbeta repertoires from subjects exposed to, actively infected with, or recovered from COVID-19. Where available, HLA class I and class II types were taken from metadata supplied by the sample provider and were not determined by assay-based typing. Samples came from the ongoing ImmuneRACE study (first 160 participants) plus 1,254 subjects from 6 global collaborators. General conclusions and limits of the study: How much clinical and demographic metadata was included differed by source and by participant, and the metadata was provided uncurated.

TCRbeta CDR3 regions were amplified from genomic DNA by means of the immunoSEQ Assay, a bias-controlled multiplex PCR. On the authors' methods: Within the assay, amplification of reference gene primers was used to estimate how many nucleated cells each sample contained. To quantify the absolute abundance of each unique TCRbeta CDR3 rearrangement, sequence reads were collapsed and filtered. For each sample, productive Simpson clonality was calculated by taking the square root of Simpson's diversity index across productive rearrangements. The immuneACCESS repertoire file appears here via TCRdb, limited to in-frame rearrangements. These files lack a portion of the clones; in checked studies, under half of the deficit traces to unresolved V genes, and the cause of the others is not known. Clone size and V and J calls were adopted from that table, with D and trimming inferred from the DNA. This sample comprises about 170,000 clones, roughly 84% of them detected only once. The biggest ten clones account for 6.9% of the sample.

This clone was seen only a few times. It lacks a known antigen. There are no base qualities to consult, and no much larger clone falls within one base. From the cysteine through the phenylalanine, the CDR3 covers 14 amino acids. The read is trimmed to its CDR3 DNA, 42 bases read in frame from base 1. CDR1 and CDR2 are read off the germline V gene as SGHDN and FVKESK. The junction shows trimming of 1 base on V and 5 bases on J, plus 11 bases between the germline ends. At one collaborating source in Seattle, patients were enrolled during active infection and were followed longitudinally through the course of disease. The collaborating institutions used their own protocols to collect whole blood in K2EDTA tubes. For TCRbeta analysis, collaborator samples were shipped as frozen whole blood, as isolated PBMCs, or as DNA extracted from either sample type.

The sample was peripheral blood. The receptor was isolated from a man older than 75 with COVID-19, enrolled during active disease. The chain joins TRBV14 to TRBJ1-1; no D gene is confidently identified. The nucleotide sequence is given as TGTGCCAGCAGCCAAGGGGCCTACCGAACTGAAGCTTTCTTT. It translates as CASSQGAYRTEAFF.